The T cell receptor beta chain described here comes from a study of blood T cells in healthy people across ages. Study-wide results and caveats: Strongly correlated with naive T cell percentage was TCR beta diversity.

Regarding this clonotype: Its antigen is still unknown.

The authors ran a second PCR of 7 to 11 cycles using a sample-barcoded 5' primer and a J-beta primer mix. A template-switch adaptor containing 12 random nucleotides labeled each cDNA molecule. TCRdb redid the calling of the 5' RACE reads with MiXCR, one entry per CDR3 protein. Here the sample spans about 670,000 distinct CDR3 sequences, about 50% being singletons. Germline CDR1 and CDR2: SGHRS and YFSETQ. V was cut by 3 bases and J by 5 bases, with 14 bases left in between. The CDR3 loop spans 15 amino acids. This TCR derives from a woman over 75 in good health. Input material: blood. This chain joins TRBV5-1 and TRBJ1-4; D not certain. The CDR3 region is CASSSPEETNEKLFF. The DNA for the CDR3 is TGCGCCAGCAGCTCCCCCGAGGAAACGAATGAAAAACTGTTTTTT.